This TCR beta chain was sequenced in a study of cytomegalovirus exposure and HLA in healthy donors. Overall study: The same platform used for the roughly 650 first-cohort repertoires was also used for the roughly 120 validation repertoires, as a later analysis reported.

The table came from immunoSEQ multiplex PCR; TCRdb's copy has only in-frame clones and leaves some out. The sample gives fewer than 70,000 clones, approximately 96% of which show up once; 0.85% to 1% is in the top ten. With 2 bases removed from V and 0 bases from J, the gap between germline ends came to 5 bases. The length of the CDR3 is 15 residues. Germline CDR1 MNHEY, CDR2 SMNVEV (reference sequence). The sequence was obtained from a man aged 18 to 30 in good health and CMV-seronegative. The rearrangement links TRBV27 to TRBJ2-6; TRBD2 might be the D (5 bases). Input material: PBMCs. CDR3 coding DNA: TGTGCCAGCAGTTTAGGGAGCTCTGGGGCCAACGTCCTGACTTTC. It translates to CASSLGSSGANVLTF. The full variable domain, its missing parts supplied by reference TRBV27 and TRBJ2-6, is EAQVTQNPRYLITVTGKKLTVTCSQNMNHEYMSWYRQDPGLGLRQIYYSMNVEVTDKGDVPEGYKVSRKEKRNFPLILESPSPNQTSLYFCASSLGSSGANVLTFGAGSRLTVL.